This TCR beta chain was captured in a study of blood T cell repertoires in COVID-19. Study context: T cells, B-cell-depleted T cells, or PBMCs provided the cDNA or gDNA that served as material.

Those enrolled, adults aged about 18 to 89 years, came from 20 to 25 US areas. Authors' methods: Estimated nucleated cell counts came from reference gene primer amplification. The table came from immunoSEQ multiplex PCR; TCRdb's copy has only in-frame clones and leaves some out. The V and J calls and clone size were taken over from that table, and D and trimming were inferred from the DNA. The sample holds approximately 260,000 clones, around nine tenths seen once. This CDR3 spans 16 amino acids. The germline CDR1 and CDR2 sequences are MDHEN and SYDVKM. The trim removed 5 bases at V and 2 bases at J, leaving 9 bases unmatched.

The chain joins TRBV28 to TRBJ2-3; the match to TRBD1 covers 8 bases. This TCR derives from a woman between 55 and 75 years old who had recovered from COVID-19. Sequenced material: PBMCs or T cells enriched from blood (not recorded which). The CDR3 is CASSARQGTATDTQYF. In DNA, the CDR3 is TGTGCCAGCAGTGCGAGACAGGGGACGGCCACAGATACGCAGTATTTT. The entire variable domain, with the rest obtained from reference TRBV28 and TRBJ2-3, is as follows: DVKVTQSSRYLVKRTGEKVFLECVQDMDHENMFWYRQDPGLGLRLIYFSYDVKMKEKGDIPEGYSVSREKKERFSLILESASTNQTSMYLCASSARQGTATDTQYFGPGTRLTVL.